This T cell receptor (beta chain) was retrieved from a study of T cells in Graves' hyperthyroidism and ophthalmopathy. Across the study: The blood sample was taken at first diagnosis, before treatment began.

The CDR3 totals 14 residues. Germline CDR1 SEHNR, CDR2 FQNEAQ (reference sequence). J gave up 7 bases and V 5 bases, and 7 bases lay outside the gene matches. This clonotype appeared a few times. The investigators amplified TCR beta CDR3 regions from RNA transcripts. First-round RT-PCR with HTBI primers amplified the TCR CDR3 region. MiXCR, applied by TCRdb to the multiplex PCR reads, yields one record per CDR3 protein. Of approximately 610,000 distinct CDR3 sequences listed, 14% to 15% are singletons. The study left out patients who had uncontrolled infection, other autoimmune disease, pregnancy or lactation.

This chain joins TRBV7-9 and TRBJ2-2; 7 bases fit TRBD1. The source of this sequence is a woman aged 40 to 50 with Graves' ophthalmopathy. The sequenced sample consisted of blood. CDR3 DNA: TGTGCCAGCAGCCAACGACAGGGCCACGGGGAGCTGTTTTTT. Translated: CASSQRQGHGELFF.